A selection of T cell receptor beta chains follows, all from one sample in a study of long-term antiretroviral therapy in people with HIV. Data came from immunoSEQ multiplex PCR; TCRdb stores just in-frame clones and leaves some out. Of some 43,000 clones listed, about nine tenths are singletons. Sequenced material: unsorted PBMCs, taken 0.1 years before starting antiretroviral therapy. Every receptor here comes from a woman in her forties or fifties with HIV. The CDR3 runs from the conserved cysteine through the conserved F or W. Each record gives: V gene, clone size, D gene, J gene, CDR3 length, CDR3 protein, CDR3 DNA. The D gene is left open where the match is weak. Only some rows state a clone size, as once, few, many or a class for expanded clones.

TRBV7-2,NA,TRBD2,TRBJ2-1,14,CASSTSSGGPGQFF,TGTGCCAGCAGCACCAGTAGCGGGGGCCCTGGGCAGTTCTTC
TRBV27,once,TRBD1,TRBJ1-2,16,CASSSPSGGTDYGYTF,TGTGCCAGCAGTTCCCCCTCAGGGGGCACTGACTATGGCTACACCTTC
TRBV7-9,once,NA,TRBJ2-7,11,CASSRTYEQYF,TGTGCCAGCAGCCGGACCTACGAGCAGTACTTC
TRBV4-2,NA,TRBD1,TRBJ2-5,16,CASSQRDSKVEETQYF,TGTGCCAGCAGCCAACGGGACAGCAAGGTGGAAGAGACCCAGTACTTC
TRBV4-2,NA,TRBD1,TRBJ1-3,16,CASSQVPGQQMNTIYF,TGTGCCAGCAGCCAAGTCCCGGGACAGCAAATGAACACCATATATTTT
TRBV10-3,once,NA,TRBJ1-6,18,CAISESGVRSSYNSPLHF,TGTGCCATCAGTGAGTCCGGGGTGAGGAGCTCCTATAATTCACCCCTCCACTTT
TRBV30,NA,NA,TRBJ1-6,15,CAWSVRGTGNSPLHF,TGTGCCTGGAGTGTACGCGGGACGGGGAATTCACCCCTCCACTTT
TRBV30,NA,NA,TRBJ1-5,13,CAWRDYSNQPQHF,TGTGCCTGGAGAGACTATAGCAATCAGCCCCAGCATTTT
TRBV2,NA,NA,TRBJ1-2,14,CASSGQSRSYGYTF,TGTGCCAGCAGCGGACAGTCGCGGTCCTATGGCTACACCTTC
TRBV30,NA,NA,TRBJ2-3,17,CAWSVWLRGGRTDTQYF,TGTGCCTGGAGTGTATGGTTGAGAGGGGGACGCACAGATACGCAGTATTTT
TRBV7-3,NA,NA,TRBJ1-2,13,CASSFGGRDGYTF,TGTGCCAGCAGCTTCGGGGGGAGGGACGGCTACACCTTC
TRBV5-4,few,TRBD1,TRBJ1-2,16,CASSSGGTGGALGYTF,TGTGCCAGCAGCTCTGGTGGGACAGGGGGAGCTCTGGGCTACACCTTC
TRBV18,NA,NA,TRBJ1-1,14,CASSTVAENTEAFF,TGTGCCAGCTCTACGGTAGCGGAGAACACTGAAGCTTTCTTT
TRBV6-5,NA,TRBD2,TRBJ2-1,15,CATLRSGGLYNEQFF,TGTGCCACTCTCCGTAGCGGGGGGCTTTACAATGAGCAGTTCTTC
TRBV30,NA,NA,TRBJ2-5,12,CAWSVGEETQYF,TGTGCCTGGAGTGTGGGGGAAGAGACCCAGTACTTC
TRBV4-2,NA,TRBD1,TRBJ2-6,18,CASSQDGTGGAGANVLTF,TGTGCCAGCAGCCAAGACGGCACAGGGGGCGCTGGGGCCAACGTCCTGACTTTC
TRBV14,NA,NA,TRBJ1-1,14,CASRGKALNTEAFF,TGTGCCAGCAGGGGGAAGGCACTGAACACTGAAGCTTTCTTT
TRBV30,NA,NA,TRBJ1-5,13,CAWSVQGNQPQHF,TGTGCCTGGAGTGTACAGGGCAATCAGCCCCAGCATTTT
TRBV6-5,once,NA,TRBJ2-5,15,CASSYTVGGPETQYF,TGTGCCAGCAGTTACACTGTGGGGGGGCCGGAGACCCAGTACTTC
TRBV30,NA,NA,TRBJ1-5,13,CAWNKDRHQPQHF,TGTGCCTGGAATAAGGACAGACATCAGCCCCAGCATTTT
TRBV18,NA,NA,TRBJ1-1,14,CASSPATVNTEAFF,TGTGCCAGCTCACCCGCGACAGTGAACACTGAAGCTTTCTTT
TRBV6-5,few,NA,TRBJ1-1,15,CASSYSPGTTTEAFF,TGTGCCAGCAGTTACAGTCCCGGGACAACTACTGAAGCTTTCTTT
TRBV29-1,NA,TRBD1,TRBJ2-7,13,CSVTGQSVYEQYF,TGCAGCGTAACGGGACAGTCCGTCTACGAGCAGTACTTC
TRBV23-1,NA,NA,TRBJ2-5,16,CASSQSSGIGERTQYF,TGCGCCAGCAGTCAATCCTCAGGGATAGGTGAACGGACCCAGTACTTC
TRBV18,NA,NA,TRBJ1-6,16,CASSPMGSNYNSPLHF,TGTGCCAGCTCACCGATGGGTAGCAACTATAATTCACCCCTCCACTTT
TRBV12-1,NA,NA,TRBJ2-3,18,CASSARRVASFERDTQYF,TGTGCCAGCAGCGCCCGGAGGGTAGCTTCTTTTGAAAGAGATACGCAGTATTTT
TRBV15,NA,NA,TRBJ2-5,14,CATSRAGNQETQYF,TGTGCCACCAGCAGAGCAGGGAACCAAGAGACCCAGTACTTC
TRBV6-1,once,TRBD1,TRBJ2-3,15,CASSAGQGSTDTQYF,TGTGCCAGCAGTGCCGGACAGGGGAGCACAGATACGCAGTATTTT
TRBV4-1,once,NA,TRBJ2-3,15,CASSVQGGGIGTQYF,TGCGCCAGCAGCGTCCAGGGGGGCGGGATCGGTACGCAGTATTTT
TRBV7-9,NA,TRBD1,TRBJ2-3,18,CASSPGVTGGLNTDTQYF,TGTGCCAGCAGCCCAGGGGTGACAGGGGGCCTCAACACAGATACGCAGTATTTT
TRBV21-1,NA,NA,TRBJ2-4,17,CASSKEGAGGAKNIQYF,TGTGCCAGCAGCAAAGAGGGGGCAGGGGGGGCCAAAAACATTCAGTACTTC
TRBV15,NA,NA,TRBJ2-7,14,CATSRAGQLYEQYF,TGTGCCACCAGCAGAGCCGGACAGCTCTACGAGCAGTACTTC
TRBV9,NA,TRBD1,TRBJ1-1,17,CASSAQSGTGRGTEAFF,TGTGCCAGCAGCGCCCAATCCGGGACAGGGAGGGGAACTGAAGCTTTCTTT
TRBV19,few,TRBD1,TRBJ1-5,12,CASRDRDQPQHF,TGTGCCAGTAGGGACAGGGATCAGCCCCAGCATTTT
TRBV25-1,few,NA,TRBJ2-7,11,CASSTLYEQYF,TGTGCCAGCAGTACCCTGTACGAGCAGTACTTC
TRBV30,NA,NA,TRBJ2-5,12,CAWSPLGETQYF,TGTGCCTGGAGTCCCCTAGGGGAGACCCAGTACTTC
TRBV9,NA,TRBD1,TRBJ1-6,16,CASSVEQGQGNSPLHF,TGTGCCAGCAGCGTAGAGCAGGGACAGGGTAATTCACCCCTCCACTTT
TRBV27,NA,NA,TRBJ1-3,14,CASSYAKSGNTIYF,TGTGCCAGCAGTTATGCCAAGTCGGGAAACACCATATATTTT
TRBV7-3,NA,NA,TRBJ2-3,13,CASSSGPRDTQYF,TGTGCCAGCAGCTCGGGTCCCAGAGATACGCAGTATTTT
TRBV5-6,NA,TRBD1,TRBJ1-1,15,CASSRLPGQGTEAFF,TGTGCCAGCAGCCGACTCCCGGGACAGGGGACTGAAGCTTTCTTT
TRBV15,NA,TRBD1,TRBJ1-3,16,CATSGLQGASGNTIYF,TGTGCCACCAGCGGCCTACAGGGGGCTTCTGGAAACACCATATATTTT
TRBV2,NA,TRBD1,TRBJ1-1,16,CASSPAQGGSNTEAFF,TGTGCCAGCAGTCCTGCGCAGGGGGGTAGTAACACTGAAGCTTTCTTT
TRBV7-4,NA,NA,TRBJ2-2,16,CASSHRRAVNTGELFF,TGTGCCAGCAGCCACCGCCGGGCTGTGAACACCGGGGAGCTGTTTTTT
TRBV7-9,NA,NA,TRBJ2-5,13,CASSLGLQETQYF,TGTGCCAGCAGCTTAGGCCTTCAAGAGACCCAGTACTTC
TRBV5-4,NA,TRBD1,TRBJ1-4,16,CASSLGQGVTNEKLFF,TGTGCCAGCAGCTTGGGACAGGGGGTCACTAATGAAAAACTGTTTTTT
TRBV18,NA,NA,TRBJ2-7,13,CASSPPVTYEQYF,TGTGCCAGCTCACCACCGGTTACCTACGAGCAGTACTTC
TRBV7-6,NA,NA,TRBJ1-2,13,CASSWGKGYGYTF,TGTGCCAGCAGCTGGGGGAAGGGCTATGGCTACACCTTC
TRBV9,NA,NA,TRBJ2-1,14,CASSVDLLINEQFF,TGTGCCAGCAGCGTAGACCTACTCATCAATGAGCAGTTCTTC
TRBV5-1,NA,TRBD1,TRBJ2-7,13,CASSFKGAEEQYF,TGCGCCAGCAGCTTCAAGGGGGCGGAAGAGCAGTACTTC
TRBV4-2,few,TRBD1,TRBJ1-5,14,CASSQQGANQPQHF,TGTGCCAGCAGCCAACAGGGGGCAAATCAGCCCCAGCATTTT
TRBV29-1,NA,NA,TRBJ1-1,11,CSVEGRGEAFF,TGCAGCGTTGAGGGACGGGGTGAAGCTTTCTTT
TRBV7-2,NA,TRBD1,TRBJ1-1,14,CASSYDRGNTEAFF,TGTGCCAGCAGCTACGACAGGGGCAACACTGAAGCTTTCTTT
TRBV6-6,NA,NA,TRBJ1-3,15,CASSYGVQGGNTIYF,TGTGCCAGCAGTTACGGTGTACAGGGTGGAAACACCATATATTTT
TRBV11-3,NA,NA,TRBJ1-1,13,CASSLSFQREAFF,TGTGCCAGCAGCTTAAGCTTCCAGCGGGAAGCTTTCTTT
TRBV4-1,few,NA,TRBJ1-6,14,CASSQGDLNSPLHF,TGCGCCAGCAGCCAAGGAGATCTTAATTCACCCCTCCACTTT
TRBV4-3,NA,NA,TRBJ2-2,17,CASSQADITANTGELFF,TGCGCCAGCAGCCAAGCGGATATTACAGCGAACACCGGGGAGCTGTTTTTT
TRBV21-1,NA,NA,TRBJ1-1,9,CASSKEAFF,TGTGCCAGCAGCAAAGAGGCTTTCTTT
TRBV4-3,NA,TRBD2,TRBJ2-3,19,CASSQDIGGLAGTPDTQYF,TGCGCCAGCAGCCAAGATATCGGCGGACTAGCGGGGACTCCAGATACGCAGTATTTT
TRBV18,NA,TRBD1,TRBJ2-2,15,CASSATGADTGELFF,TGTGCCAGCTCAGCGACAGGGGCCGACACCGGGGAGCTGTTTTTT